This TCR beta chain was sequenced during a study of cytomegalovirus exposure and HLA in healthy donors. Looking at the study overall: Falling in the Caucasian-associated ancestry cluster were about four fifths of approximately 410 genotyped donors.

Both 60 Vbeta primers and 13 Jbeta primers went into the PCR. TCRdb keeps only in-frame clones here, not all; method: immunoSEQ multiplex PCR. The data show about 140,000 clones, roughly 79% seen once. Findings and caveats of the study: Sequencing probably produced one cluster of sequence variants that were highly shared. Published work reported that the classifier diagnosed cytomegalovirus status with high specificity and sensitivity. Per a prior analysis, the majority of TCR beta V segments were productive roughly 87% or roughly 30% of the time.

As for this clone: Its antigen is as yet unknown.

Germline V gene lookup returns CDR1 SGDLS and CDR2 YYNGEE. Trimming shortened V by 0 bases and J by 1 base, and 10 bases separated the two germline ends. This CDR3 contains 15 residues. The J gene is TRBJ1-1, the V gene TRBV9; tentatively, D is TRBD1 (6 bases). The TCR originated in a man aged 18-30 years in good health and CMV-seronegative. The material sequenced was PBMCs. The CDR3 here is CASSVGSGQNTEAFF. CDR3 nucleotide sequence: TGTGCCAGCAGCGTAGGGTCGGGACAGAACACTGAAGCTTTCTTT.